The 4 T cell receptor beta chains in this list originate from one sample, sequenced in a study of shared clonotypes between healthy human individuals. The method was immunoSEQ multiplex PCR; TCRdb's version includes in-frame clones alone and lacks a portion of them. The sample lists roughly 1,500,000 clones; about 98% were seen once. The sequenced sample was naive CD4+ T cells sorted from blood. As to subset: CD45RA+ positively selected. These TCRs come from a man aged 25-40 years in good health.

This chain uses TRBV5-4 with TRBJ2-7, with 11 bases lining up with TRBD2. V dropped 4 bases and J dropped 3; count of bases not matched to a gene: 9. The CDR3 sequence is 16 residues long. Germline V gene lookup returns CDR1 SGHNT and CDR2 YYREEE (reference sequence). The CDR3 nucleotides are TGTGCCAGCAGCGCCCGACTAGCGGGAAACTTCTACGAGCAGTACTTC. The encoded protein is CASSARLAGNFYEQYF.

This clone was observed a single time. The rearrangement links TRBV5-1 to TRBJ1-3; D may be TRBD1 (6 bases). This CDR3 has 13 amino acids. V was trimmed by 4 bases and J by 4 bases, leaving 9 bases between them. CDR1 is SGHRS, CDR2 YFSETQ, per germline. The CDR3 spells CASSVGQGNTIYF. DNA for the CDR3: TGCGCCAGCAGCGTCGGACAGGGAAACACCATATATTTT.

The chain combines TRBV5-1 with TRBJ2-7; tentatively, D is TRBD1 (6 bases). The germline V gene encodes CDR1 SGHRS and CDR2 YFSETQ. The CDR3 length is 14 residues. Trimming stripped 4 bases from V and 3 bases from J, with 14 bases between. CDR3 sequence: CASSRRDTLYEQYF. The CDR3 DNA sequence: TGCGCCAGCAGCCGCCGGGACACACTCTACGAGCAGTACTTC. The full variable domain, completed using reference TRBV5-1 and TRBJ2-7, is KAGVTQTPRYLIKTRGQQVTLSCSPISGHRSVSWYQQTPGQGLQFLFEYFSETQRNKGNFPGRFSGRQFSNSRSEMNVSTLELGDSALYLCASSRRDTLYEQYFGPGTRLTVT.

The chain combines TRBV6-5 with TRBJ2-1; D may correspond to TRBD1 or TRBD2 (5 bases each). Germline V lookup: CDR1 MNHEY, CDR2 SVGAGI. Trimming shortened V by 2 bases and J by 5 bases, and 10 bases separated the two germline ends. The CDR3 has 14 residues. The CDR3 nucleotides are TGTGCCAGCAGTTACCCCGGGACCGACAATGAGCAGTTCTTC. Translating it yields CASSYPGTDNEQFF.